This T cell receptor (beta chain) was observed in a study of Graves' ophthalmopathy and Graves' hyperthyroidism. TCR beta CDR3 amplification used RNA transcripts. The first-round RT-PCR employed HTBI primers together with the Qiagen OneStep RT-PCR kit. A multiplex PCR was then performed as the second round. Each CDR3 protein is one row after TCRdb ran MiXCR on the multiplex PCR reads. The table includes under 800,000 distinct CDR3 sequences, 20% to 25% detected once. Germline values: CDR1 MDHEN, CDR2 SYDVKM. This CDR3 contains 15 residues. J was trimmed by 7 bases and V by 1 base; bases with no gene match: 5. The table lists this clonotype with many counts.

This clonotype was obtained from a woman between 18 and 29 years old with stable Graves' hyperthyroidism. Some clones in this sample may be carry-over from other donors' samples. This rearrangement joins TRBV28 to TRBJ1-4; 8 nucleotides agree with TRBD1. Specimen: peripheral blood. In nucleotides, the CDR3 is TGTGCCAGCAGTTTATCCAGGGGGCATGCTGAAAAACTGTTTTTT. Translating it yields CASSLSRGHAEKLFF.